The source of this TCR beta chain is a study of OX40 agonist ivuxolimab in advanced cancers. Method: immunoSEQ multiplex PCR; TCRdb's copy keeps in-frame clones and lacks some. The table records 35,000 or so clones, roughly 90% of them present only once. The CDR3 loop spans 13 amino acids. The germline V and J ends were trimmed by 3 bases and 5 bases, with 11 bases remaining between them. Germline lookup yields CDR1 SGHRS and CDR2 YFSETQ. This clone came up once. The sequencing here drew on CD4+ or CD8+ T cells sorted from blood, taken in a trial of the OX40 agonist ivuxolimab. This clonotype originated in an adult with an advanced solid tumor such as melanoma, head and neck, liver or kidney cancer. The V gene is TRBV5-1, the J gene TRBJ1-1; a possible D gene is TRBD1 (5 bases). The CDR3 is CASSSGDLTEAFF. CDR3 nucleotides: TGCGCCAGCAGCTCCGGGGACCTTACTGAAGCTTTCTTT.